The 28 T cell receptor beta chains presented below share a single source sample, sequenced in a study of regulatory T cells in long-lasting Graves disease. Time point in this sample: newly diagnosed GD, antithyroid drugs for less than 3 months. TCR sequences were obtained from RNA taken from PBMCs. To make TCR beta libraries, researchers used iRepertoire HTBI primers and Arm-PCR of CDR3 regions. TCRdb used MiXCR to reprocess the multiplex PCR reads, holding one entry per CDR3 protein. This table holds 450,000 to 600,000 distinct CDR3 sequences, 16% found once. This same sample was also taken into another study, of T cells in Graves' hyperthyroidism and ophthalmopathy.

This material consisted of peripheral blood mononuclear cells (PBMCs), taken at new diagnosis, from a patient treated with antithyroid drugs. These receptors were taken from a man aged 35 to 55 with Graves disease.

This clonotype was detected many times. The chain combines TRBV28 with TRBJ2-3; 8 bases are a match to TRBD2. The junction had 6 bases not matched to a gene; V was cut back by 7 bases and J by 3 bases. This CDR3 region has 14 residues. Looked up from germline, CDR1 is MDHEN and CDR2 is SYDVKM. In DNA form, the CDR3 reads TGTGCCAGCACCGCGGGAGGCAGAACAGATACGCAGTATTTT. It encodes CASTAGGRTDTQYF.

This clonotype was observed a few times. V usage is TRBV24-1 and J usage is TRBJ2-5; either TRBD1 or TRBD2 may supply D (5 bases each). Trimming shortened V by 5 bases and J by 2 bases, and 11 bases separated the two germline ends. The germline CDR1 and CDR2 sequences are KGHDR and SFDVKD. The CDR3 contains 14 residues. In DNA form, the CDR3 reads TGTGCCACCAGTGGGTCGGGACCTCAAGAGACCCAGTACTTC. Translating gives CATSGSGPQETQYF.

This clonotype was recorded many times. CDR3 sequence: CSARGDYREYEQYF. As DNA, the CDR3 is TGCAGTGCTAGAGGAGATTACAGGGAATACGAGCAGTACTTC. The chain links TRBV20-1 to TRBJ2-7, with D maybe TRBD1 (6 bases). Germline CDR1 is DFQATT and CDR2 is SNEGSKA (reference sequence). V lost 1 base and J 4 bases, leaving 14 bases between the germline ends. CDR3 size: 14 residues.

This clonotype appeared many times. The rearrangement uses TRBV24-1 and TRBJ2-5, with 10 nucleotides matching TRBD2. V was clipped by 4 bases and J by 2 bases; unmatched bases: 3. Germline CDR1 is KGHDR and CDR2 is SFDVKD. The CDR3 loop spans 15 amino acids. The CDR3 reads CATSDRTSGQETQYF. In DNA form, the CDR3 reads TGTGCCACCAGTGACCGGACTAGCGGACAAGAGACCCAGTACTTC.

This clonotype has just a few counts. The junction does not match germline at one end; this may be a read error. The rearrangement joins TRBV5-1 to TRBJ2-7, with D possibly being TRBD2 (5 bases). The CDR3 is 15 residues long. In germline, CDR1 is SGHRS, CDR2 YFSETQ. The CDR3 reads CASGLDWDLGSRQYF. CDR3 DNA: TGCGCCAGCGGCTTGGACTGGGATCTAGGGTCGCGGCAGTACTTC.

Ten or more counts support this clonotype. CDR3 sequence reads: CASTETSGRVGANEQFF. CDR3 DNA sequence: TGTGCCAGCACCGAGACTAGCGGGAGGGTGGGGGCCAATGAGCAGTTCTTC. The chain uses TRBV12-3 or TRBV12-4 and TRBJ2-1; TRBD2 matches 14 bases. J was trimmed by 6 bases and V by 7 bases; bases with no gene match: 11. The CDR3 length is 17 residues.

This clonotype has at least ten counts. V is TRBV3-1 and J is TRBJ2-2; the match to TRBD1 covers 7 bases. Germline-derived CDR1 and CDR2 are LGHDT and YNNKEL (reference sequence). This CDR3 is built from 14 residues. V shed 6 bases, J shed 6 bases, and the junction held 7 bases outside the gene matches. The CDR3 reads CASSFTGDAGELFF. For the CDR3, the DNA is TGTGCCAGCAGTTTTACAGGGGACGCCGGGGAGCTGTTTTTT.

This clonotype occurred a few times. CDR3 region: CASSQLQSSGNTIYF. The CDR3 nucleotides are TGTGCCAGCAGCCAACTCCAGAGCTCTGGAAACACCATATATTTT. The V gene is TRBV4-2, the J gene TRBJ1-3; D remains unclear. The V gene lost 2 bases and the J gene lost 0 bases, with 8 bases spanning the gap. Germline CDR1 is LGHNA and CDR2 is YNFKEQ. CDR3 size: 15 residues.

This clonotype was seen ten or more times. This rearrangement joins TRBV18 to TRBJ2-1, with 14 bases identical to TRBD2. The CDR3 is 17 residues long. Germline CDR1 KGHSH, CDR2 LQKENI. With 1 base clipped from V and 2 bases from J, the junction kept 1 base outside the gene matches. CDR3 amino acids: CASSPRTSGGTYNEQFF. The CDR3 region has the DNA TGTGCCAGCTCACCACGGACTAGCGGGGGGACCTACAATGAGCAGTTCTTC. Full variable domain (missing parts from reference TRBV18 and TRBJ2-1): NAGVMQNPRHLVRRRGQEARLRCSPMKGHSHVYWYRQLPEEGLKFMVYLQKENIIDESGMPKERFSAEFPKEGPSILRIQQVVRGDSAAYFCASSPRTSGGTYNEQFFGPGTRLTVL.

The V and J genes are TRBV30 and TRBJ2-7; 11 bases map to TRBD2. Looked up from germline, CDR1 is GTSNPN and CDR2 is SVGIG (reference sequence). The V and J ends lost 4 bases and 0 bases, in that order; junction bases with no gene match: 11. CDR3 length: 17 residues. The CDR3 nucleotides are TGTGCCTGGATTCCAGGGACTAGCGGCGAATACTCCTACGAGCAGTACTTC. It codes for CAWIPGTSGEYSYEQYF.

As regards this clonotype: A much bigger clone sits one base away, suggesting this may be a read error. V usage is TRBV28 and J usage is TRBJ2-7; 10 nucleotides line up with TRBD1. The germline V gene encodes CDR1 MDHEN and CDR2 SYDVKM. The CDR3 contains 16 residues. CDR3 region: CASSLERRDRGGEQCF. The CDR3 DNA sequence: TGTGCCAGCAGTTTGGAGCGGCGGGACAGGGGAGGCGAGCAGTGCTTC.

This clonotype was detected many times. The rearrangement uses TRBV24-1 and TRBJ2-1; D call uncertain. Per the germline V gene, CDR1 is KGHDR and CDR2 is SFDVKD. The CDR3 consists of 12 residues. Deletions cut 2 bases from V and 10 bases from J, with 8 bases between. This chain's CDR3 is CATSDSVGEQFF. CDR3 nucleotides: TGTGCCACCAGTGATTCCGTGGGGGAGCAGTTCTTC.

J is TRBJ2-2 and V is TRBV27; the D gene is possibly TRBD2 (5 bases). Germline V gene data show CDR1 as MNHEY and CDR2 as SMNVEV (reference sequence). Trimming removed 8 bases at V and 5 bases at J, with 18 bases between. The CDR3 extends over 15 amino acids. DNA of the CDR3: TGTGCCAGCTCTGAACTAGAAACGGTAACCGGGGAGCTGTTTTTT. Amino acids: CASSELETVTGELFF.

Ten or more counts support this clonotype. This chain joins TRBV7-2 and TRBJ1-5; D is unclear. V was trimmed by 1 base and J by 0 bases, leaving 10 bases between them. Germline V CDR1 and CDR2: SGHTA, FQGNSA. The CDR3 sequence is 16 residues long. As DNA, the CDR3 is TGTGCCAGCAGCTTAGGAGGCATCGGTAGCAATCAGCCCCAGCATTTT. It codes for CASSLGGIGSNQPQHF.

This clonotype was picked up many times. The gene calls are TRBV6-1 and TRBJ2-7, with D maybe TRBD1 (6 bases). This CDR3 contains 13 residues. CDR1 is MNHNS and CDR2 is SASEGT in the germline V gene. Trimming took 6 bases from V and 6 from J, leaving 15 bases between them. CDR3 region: CASSPSQGREQYF. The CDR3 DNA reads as TGTGCCAGCAGCCCCTCCCAGGGGCGCGAGCAGTACTTC.

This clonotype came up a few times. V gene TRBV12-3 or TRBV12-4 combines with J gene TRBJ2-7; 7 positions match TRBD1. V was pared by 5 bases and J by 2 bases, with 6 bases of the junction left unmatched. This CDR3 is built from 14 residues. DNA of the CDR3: TGTGCCAGCAGTCCCGACAGGGTCCCCTACGAGCAGTACTTC. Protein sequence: CASSPDRVPYEQYF.

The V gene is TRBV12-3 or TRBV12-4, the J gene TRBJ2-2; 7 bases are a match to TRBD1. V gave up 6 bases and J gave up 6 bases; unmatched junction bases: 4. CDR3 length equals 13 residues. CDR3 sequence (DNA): TGTGCCAGCAGCAACAGGGGTGCCGGGGAGCTGTTTTTT. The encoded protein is CASSNRGAGELFF.

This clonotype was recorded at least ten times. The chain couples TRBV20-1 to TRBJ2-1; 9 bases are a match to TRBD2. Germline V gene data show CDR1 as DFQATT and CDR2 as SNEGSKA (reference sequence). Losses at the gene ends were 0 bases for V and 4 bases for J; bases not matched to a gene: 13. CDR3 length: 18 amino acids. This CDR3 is CSARDLGSLSGRYNEQFF. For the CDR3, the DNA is TGCAGTGCTAGAGATCTCGGGAGCCTGAGCGGGAGGTACAATGAGCAGTTCTTC.

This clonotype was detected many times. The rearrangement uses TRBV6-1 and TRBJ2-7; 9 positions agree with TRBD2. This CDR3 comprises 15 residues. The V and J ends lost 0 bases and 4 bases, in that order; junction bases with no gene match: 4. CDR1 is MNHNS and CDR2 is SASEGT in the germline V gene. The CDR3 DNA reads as TGTGCCAGCAGTGAAGCGCTTAGCGGGAGTTACGAGCAGTACTTC. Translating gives CASSEALSGSYEQYF.

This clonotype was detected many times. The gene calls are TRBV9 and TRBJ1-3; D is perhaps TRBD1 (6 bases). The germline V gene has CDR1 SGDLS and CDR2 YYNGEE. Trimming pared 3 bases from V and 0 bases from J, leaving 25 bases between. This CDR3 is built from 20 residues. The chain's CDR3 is CASSERPGQPRTVSGNTIYF. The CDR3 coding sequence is TGTGCCAGCAGCGAGAGACCTGGACAGCCCAGAACAGTCTCTGGAAACACCATATATTTT.

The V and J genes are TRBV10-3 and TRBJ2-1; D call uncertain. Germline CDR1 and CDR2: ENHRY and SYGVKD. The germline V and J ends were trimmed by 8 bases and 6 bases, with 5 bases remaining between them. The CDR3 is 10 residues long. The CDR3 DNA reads TGTGCCATCTTGCCCAATGAGCAGTTCTTC. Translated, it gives CAILPNEQFF.

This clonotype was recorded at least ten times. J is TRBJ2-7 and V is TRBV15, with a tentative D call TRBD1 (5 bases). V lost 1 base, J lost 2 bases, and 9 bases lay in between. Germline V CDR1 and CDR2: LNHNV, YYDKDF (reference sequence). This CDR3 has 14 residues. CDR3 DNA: TGTGCCACCAGCAGAGGAAAGGGGACCTACGAGCAGTACTTC. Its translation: CATSRGKGTYEQYF.

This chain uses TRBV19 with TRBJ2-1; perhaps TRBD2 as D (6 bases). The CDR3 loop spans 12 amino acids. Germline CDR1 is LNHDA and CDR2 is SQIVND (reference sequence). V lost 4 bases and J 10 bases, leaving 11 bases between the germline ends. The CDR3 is CASSSGIYEQFF. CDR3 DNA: TGTGCCAGTAGTAGCGGGATCTACGAGCAGTTCTTC.

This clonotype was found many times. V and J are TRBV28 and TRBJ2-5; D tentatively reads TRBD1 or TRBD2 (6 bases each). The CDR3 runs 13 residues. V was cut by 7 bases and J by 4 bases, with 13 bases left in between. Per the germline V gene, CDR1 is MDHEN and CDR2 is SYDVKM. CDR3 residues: CASMEGGGETQYF. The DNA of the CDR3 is TGTGCCAGCATGGAGGGGGGTGGAGAGACCCAGTACTTC.

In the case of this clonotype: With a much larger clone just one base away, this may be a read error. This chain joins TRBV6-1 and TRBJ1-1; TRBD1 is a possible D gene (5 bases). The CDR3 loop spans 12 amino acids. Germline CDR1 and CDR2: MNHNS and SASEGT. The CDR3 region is CAGRVGGTEAFF. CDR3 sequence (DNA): TGTGCCGGCAGGGTCGGGGGCACTGAAGCTTTCTTT.

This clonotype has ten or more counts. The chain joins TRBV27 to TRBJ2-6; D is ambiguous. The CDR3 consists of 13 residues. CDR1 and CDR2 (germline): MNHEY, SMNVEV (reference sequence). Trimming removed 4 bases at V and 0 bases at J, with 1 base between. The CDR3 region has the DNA TGTGCCAGCAGTTACTCTGGGGCCAACGTCCTGACTTTC. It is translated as CASSYSGANVLTF.

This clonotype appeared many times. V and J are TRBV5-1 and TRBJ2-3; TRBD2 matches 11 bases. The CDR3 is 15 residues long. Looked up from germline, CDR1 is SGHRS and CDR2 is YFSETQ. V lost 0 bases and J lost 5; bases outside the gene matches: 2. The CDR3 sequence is CASSLALAGVDTQYF. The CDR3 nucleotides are TGCGCCAGCAGCTTGGCACTAGCGGGGGTAGATACGCAGTATTTT.

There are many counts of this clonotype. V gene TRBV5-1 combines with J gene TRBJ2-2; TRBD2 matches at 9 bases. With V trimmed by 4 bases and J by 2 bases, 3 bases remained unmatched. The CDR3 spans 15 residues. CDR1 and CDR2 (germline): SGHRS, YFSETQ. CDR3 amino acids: CASSMTSGNTGELFF. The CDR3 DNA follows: TGCGCCAGCAGCATGACTAGCGGTAACACCGGGGAGCTGTTTTTT.